These T cell receptor beta chains were read from a single sample in a study of blood T cell repertoires in COVID-19. Only in-frame clones appear in the TCRdb table, and some are missing; sequencing was by immunoSEQ multiplex PCR. The sample yields 200,000 to 300,000 clones, 80% to 85% seen once. Sequenced input: peripheral blood. The receptors come from a young woman with acute or convalescent COVID-19. Both conserved end residues are part of each CDR3. The order of the fields is V gene, J gene, clone size, D gene, CDR3 DNA, CDR3 protein. The D gene is left open where the match is weak. Clone size is shown for a subset of rows, as once, few, many or a class of expanded clone.

v_gene: TRBV18; j_gene: TRBJ1-2; abundance: -; d_gene: TRBD1; CDR3nt: TGTGCCAGCTCGCCACCCGGGACAGGGGATGGCTACACCTTC; CDR3aa: CASSPPGTGDGYTF
v_gene: TRBV15; j_gene: TRBJ1-1; abundance: -; d_gene: -; CDR3nt: TGTGCCACCAGCGCCCATCGGGGGAGGACTGAAGCTTTCTTT; CDR3aa: CATSAHRGRTEAFF
v_gene: TRBV7-8; j_gene: TRBJ1-6; abundance: -; d_gene: TRBD1; CDR3nt: TGTGCCAGCAGCTTACAGGGGGTGGCAAATAATTCACCCCTCCACTTT; CDR3aa: CASSLQGVANNSPLHF
v_gene: TRBV9; j_gene: TRBJ2-3; abundance: -; d_gene: -; CDR3nt: TGTGCCAGCAGCCCTAATGGAGATACGCAGTATTTT; CDR3aa: CASSPNGDTQYF
v_gene: TRBV9; j_gene: TRBJ2-3; abundance: -; d_gene: TRBD2; CDR3nt: TGTGCCAGCAGCCCCGGGGGGTCGGGAGGGGATACGCAGTATTTT; CDR3aa: CASSPGGSGGDTQYF
v_gene: TRBV10-3; j_gene: TRBJ2-5; abundance: -; d_gene: TRBD1; CDR3nt: TGTGCCATCAGTGGACAGGGTCGTGAGGAGACCCAGTACTTC; CDR3aa: CAISGQGREETQYF
v_gene: TRBV7-2; j_gene: TRBJ2-1; abundance: -; d_gene: TRBD2; CDR3nt: TGTGCCAGCAGCTTACGGCCAGCGGGAGGCCACAATGAGCAGTTCTTC; CDR3aa: CASSLRPAGGHNEQFF
v_gene: TRBV9; j_gene: TRBJ2-1; abundance: once; d_gene: TRBD2; CDR3nt: TGTGCCAGCAGCGTAGGTAGCGGGAGTGCCTACAATGAGCAGTTCTTC; CDR3aa: CASSVGSGSAYNEQFF
v_gene: TRBV28; j_gene: TRBJ1-1; abundance: -; d_gene: -; CDR3nt: TGTGCCGGCCCCCGGGAAGGTCATTATGTGGACACTGAAGCTTTCTTT; CDR3aa: CAGPREGHYVDTEAFF
v_gene: TRBV10-1; j_gene: TRBJ1-1; abundance: -; d_gene: TRBD1; CDR3nt: TGCGCCAGCAGCGCAGGGGGGAACACTGAAGCTTTCTTT; CDR3aa: CASSAGGNTEAFF
v_gene: TRBV18; j_gene: TRBJ1-1; abundance: -; d_gene: TRBD1; CDR3nt: TGTGCCAGCTCAGCGACAGGGTACATGAACACTGAAGCTTTCTTT; CDR3aa: CASSATGYMNTEAFF
v_gene: TRBV9; j_gene: TRBJ1-6; abundance: once; d_gene: -; CDR3nt: TGTGCCAGCAGCGTTGGGCCCCCAGGATCACCCCTCCACTTT; CDR3aa: CASSVGPPGSPLHF
v_gene: TRBV29-1; j_gene: TRBJ2-4; abundance: once; d_gene: -; CDR3nt: TGCAGCGTCGGGTGGGAACAGGGAATAAGTAAGGCCAAAAACATTCAGTACTTC; CDR3aa: CSVGWEQGISKAKNIQYF
v_gene: TRBV6-5; j_gene: TRBJ1-2; abundance: -; d_gene: TRBD1; CDR3nt: TGTGCCAGCAGCCTTACGCCGACAGGGGTCCTCGGCTACACCTTC; CDR3aa: CASSLTPTGVLGYTF
v_gene: TRBV3-1/TRBV3-2; j_gene: TRBJ2-7; abundance: few; d_gene: TRBD2; CDR3nt: TGTGCCAGCAGCCAAGCTAGCGGGAGCGAGCAGTACTTC; CDR3aa: CASSQASGSEQYF
v_gene: TRBV12-3/TRBV12-4; j_gene: TRBJ1-5; abundance: -; d_gene: -; CDR3nt: TGTGCCAGCAGAATTAACAATCAGCCCCAGCATTTT; CDR3aa: CASRINNQPQHF
v_gene: TRBV4-1; j_gene: TRBJ1-2; abundance: -; d_gene: TRBD1; CDR3nt: TGCGCCAGCAGCCAAAGTGGGACAGGAGATTCTATGGGTGGCTACACCTTC; CDR3aa: CASSQSGTGDSMGGYTF
v_gene: TRBV5-1; j_gene: TRBJ2-5; abundance: once; d_gene: -; CDR3nt: TGCGCCAGCAGCTTGGCTCCTATGCAAGAGACCCAGTACTTC; CDR3aa: CASSLAPMQETQYF
v_gene: TRBV18; j_gene: TRBJ1-2; abundance: -; d_gene: TRBD1; CDR3nt: TGTGCCAGCTCACCACCCCCGACAGGGGGATATGGCTACACCTTC; CDR3aa: CASSPPPTGGYGYTF
v_gene: TRBV7-2; j_gene: TRBJ2-3; abundance: -; d_gene: TRBD1; CDR3nt: TGTGCCAGCAGCTTTGACAGGGGCGCAGATACGCAGTATTTT; CDR3aa: CASSFDRGADTQYF
v_gene: TRBV11-2; j_gene: TRBJ2-1; abundance: -; d_gene: TRBD2; CDR3nt: TGTGCCAGCAGCTTAGACCTTCCGGGAGGCTCCTACAATGAGCAGTTCTTC; CDR3aa: CASSLDLPGGSYNEQFF
v_gene: TRBV19; j_gene: TRBJ1-2; abundance: -; d_gene: -; CDR3nt: TGTGCCAGTAGTATGCACGGGACTCCCAATGGCTACACCTTC; CDR3aa: CASSMHGTPNGYTF
v_gene: TRBV19; j_gene: TRBJ2-5; abundance: -; d_gene: -; CDR3nt: TGTGCCAGTAGTATAGGGGACACGTACCAAGAGACCCAGTACTTC; CDR3aa: CASSIGDTYQETQYF
v_gene: TRBV6-5; j_gene: TRBJ2-1; abundance: -; d_gene: TRBD2; CDR3nt: TGTGCCAGCAACCCCGGGGCGGGAGCCAATGAGCAGTTCTTC; CDR3aa: CASNPGAGANEQFF
v_gene: TRBV3-1/TRBV3-2; j_gene: TRBJ1-3; abundance: -; d_gene: TRBD1; CDR3nt: TGTGCCAGCAGCCCCCAGGGGGAACCTGGAAACACCATATATTTT; CDR3aa: CASSPQGEPGNTIYF
v_gene: TRBV5-1; j_gene: TRBJ1-4; abundance: -; d_gene: TRBD1; CDR3nt: TGCGCCAGCAGCAGAGGACAGGCCTCTAATGAAAAACTGTTTTTT; CDR3aa: CASSRGQASNEKLFF
v_gene: TRBV6-4; j_gene: TRBJ2-7; abundance: -; d_gene: TRBD2; CDR3nt: TGTGCCAGCAGTACACGGGCGGGAGAGAACTACGAGCAGTACTTC; CDR3aa: CASSTRAGENYEQYF
v_gene: TRBV6-2/TRBV6-3; j_gene: TRBJ2-7; abundance: -; d_gene: TRBD2; CDR3nt: TGTGCCAGCAGTTACCTAGCGGGTTGGGACGAGCAGTACTTC; CDR3aa: CASSYLAGWDEQYF
v_gene: TRBV28; j_gene: TRBJ2-7; abundance: -; d_gene: TRBD1; CDR3nt: TGTGCCAGCAGTTTAACCCCAGGGACAGGAGACTACGAGCAGTACTTC; CDR3aa: CASSLTPGTGDYEQYF
v_gene: TRBV9; j_gene: TRBJ2-2; abundance: -; d_gene: TRBD2; CDR3nt: TGTGCCAGCAGTCAAGCGGGAGTTCAAACCGGGGAGCTGTTTTTT; CDR3aa: CASSQAGVQTGELFF
v_gene: TRBV29-1; j_gene: TRBJ2-6; abundance: -; d_gene: TRBD1; CDR3nt: TGCAGCGTAGCCTGGGGACAGGCGATCTCTGGGGCCAACGTCCTGACTTTC; CDR3aa: CSVAWGQAISGANVLTF
v_gene: TRBV5-1; j_gene: TRBJ2-7; abundance: -; d_gene: -; CDR3nt: TGCGCCAGCAGCGGCCGGGACACCCCCTACGAGCAGTACTTC; CDR3aa: CASSGRDTPYEQYF
v_gene: TRBV6-5; j_gene: TRBJ2-5; abundance: -; d_gene: TRBD1; CDR3nt: TGTGCCAGCAGTTACTCGATAACAGGGGGCTTGGAGACCCAGTACTTC; CDR3aa: CASSYSITGGLETQYF
v_gene: TRBV3-1/TRBV3-2; j_gene: TRBJ2-1; abundance: once; d_gene: TRBD2; CDR3nt: TGTGCCAGCAGCCTGTCGGGGGGCTACAATGAGCAGTTCTTC; CDR3aa: CASSLSGGYNEQFF
v_gene: TRBV4-3; j_gene: TRBJ1-2; abundance: -; d_gene: -; CDR3nt: TGCGCCAGCAGCCAAGAAAGGACAGCCTATGGCTACACCTTC; CDR3aa: CASSQERTAYGYTF
v_gene: TRBV5-8; j_gene: TRBJ2-3; abundance: -; d_gene: TRBD2; CDR3nt: TGTGCCAGCAGCCGATTAATTTATTCGGCGGGAGGGGTAACAGATACGCAGTATTTT; CDR3aa: CASSRLIYSAGGVTDTQYF
v_gene: TRBV4-3; j_gene: TRBJ1-2; abundance: -; d_gene: TRBD1; CDR3nt: TGCGCCAGCAGCCAATGGACAGGGGGCGACTTGAATCTAGCGTCTGGCTACACCTTC; CDR3aa: CASSQWTGGDLNLASGYTF
v_gene: TRBV27; j_gene: TRBJ2-1; abundance: -; d_gene: TRBD2; CDR3nt: TGTGCCAGCAGTTTCCTTAACAGCGGGGATGAGCAGTTCTTC; CDR3aa: CASSFLNSGDEQFF
v_gene: TRBV28; j_gene: TRBJ1-6; abundance: -; d_gene: -; CDR3nt: TGTGCCAGCAGTTTAACGGGGGTCGATTCACCCCTCCACTTT; CDR3aa: CASSLTGVDSPLHF
v_gene: TRBV28; j_gene: TRBJ2-1; abundance: -; d_gene: -; CDR3nt: TGTGCCAGCAGTACTCTAGACAGACTCTCCTACAATGAGCAGTTCTTC; CDR3aa: CASSTLDRLSYNEQFF
v_gene: TRBV2; j_gene: TRBJ2-3; abundance: -; d_gene: TRBD1; CDR3nt: TGTGCCAGCATAGGGGGCTCTAGCACAGATACGCAGTATTTT; CDR3aa: CASIGGSSTDTQYF
v_gene: TRBV6-4; j_gene: TRBJ1-2; abundance: -; d_gene: TRBD1; CDR3nt: TGTGCCAGCAATTGGGACAGGGGAGGTATCGGTTGGGGCTACACCTTC; CDR3aa: CASNWDRGGIGWGYTF
v_gene: TRBV10-3; j_gene: TRBJ1-1; abundance: -; d_gene: -; CDR3nt: TGTGCCATCAAAGCAGGGGCTATCAACACTGAAGCTTTCTTT; CDR3aa: CAIKAGAINTEAFF
v_gene: TRBV7-2; j_gene: TRBJ1-4; abundance: -; d_gene: TRBD1; CDR3nt: TGTGCCAGCAGCTTAGGACAGGGGGCTGAAAAACTGTTTTTT; CDR3aa: CASSLGQGAEKLFF
v_gene: TRBV5-6; j_gene: TRBJ2-7; abundance: -; d_gene: -; CDR3nt: TGTGCCAGCAGCTTTCTAGCAGAAACCTACGAGCAGTACTTC; CDR3aa: CASSFLAETYEQYF
v_gene: TRBV28; j_gene: TRBJ1-2; abundance: -; d_gene: TRBD1; CDR3nt: TGTGCCAGCAGTAAGGGGGCCCTCTATGGCTACACCTTC; CDR3aa: CASSKGALYGYTF
v_gene: TRBV19; j_gene: TRBJ2-3; abundance: -; d_gene: -; CDR3nt: TGTGCCAGTAGTAAGCCTACCGGACTAAAACCCACAGATACGCAGTATTTT; CDR3aa: CASSKPTGLKPTDTQYF
v_gene: TRBV6-6; j_gene: TRBJ1-2; abundance: -; d_gene: -; CDR3nt: TGTGCCAGCAGTTACTCGGCGGGAAGCGGCTATGGCTACACCTTC; CDR3aa: CASSYSAGSGYGYTF
v_gene: TRBV19; j_gene: TRBJ1-2; abundance: -; d_gene: TRBD1; CDR3nt: TGTGCCAGTAGTAAACCTGGGACAGGTGTTAACTATGGCTACACCTTC; CDR3aa: CASSKPGTGVNYGYTF
v_gene: TRBV10-2; j_gene: TRBJ2-7; abundance: -; d_gene: TRBD2; CDR3nt: TGCGCCAGCAGTGAGTCGGGGACTAGCGGGAACTACGAGCAGTACTTC; CDR3aa: CASSESGTSGNYEQYF
v_gene: TRBV9; j_gene: TRBJ1-3; abundance: -; d_gene: TRBD1; CDR3nt: TGTGCCAGCAGCCCCCGACAGGGGGCTAGGAACACCATATATTTT; CDR3aa: CASSPRQGARNTIYF
v_gene: TRBV24-1; j_gene: TRBJ2-1; abundance: -; d_gene: TRBD1; CDR3nt: TGTGCCACCAGTGATTTAGGGGACAGGGGGTCCTACAATGAGCAGTTCTTC; CDR3aa: CATSDLGDRGSYNEQFF
v_gene: TRBV6-5; j_gene: TRBJ1-6; abundance: -; d_gene: TRBD1; CDR3nt: TGTGCCAGCAGTTACTCCACAACAGGGGGTGCTTCACCCCTCCACTTT; CDR3aa: CASSYSTTGGASPLHF